The following is a T cell receptor beta chain sequence with its context. This clonotype appeared many times. Its antigen is still unknown. No much larger clone exists at a distance of one base, and base qualities are not known. According to the germline V gene, CDR1 reads SGHTA and CDR2 reads FQGNSA. The CDR3 goes from the cysteine to the phenylalanine over 18 residues. Here the CDR3 DNA is all that survives: 54 bases in frame from base 1. A distance of 21 bases separates the germline ends of V and J, which lose 2 bases and 3 bases respectively. The data belong to a study of T cell repertoires in cytomegalovirus infection (dated by TCRdb to the late 2010s). In terms of the full investigation: Donor HLA type was relevant to the analysis, as public TCR beta signatures indicated carriage of CMV infection together with the matching HLA type.

Paper-wide results and their limitations: The ex vivo response was dominated by HLA-C-restricted CMV-specific TCR beta clonotypes, and the single most frequent clonotype in two of eight donors was supplied by these HLA-C-restricted clonotypes. In both this cohort and an independent roughly 330-donor cohort, the cumulative frequency of public TCR beta family members distinguished carriers of CMV infection plus the relevant HLA type.

Sequencing took place on an Illumina HiSeq 1500. TCRdb ran its own pipeline on the public reads, namely fastp trimming at Q25 and MiXCR clone calling, and kept in-frame beta chains. Every entry covers one CDR3 protein and lists the most common genes and DNA from its rows. The sample table lists around 450,000 distinct CDR3 sequences, 25% to 40% of them with a count of one. The ten largest clones capture roughly 15% of the sample. The source of this sequence is a human donor in good health (CMV status not recorded). Some clones in this sample may be carry-over from other donors' samples. Recombination connected TRBV7-2 to TRBJ2-3; possibly the D gene is TRBD1, per 6 matching bases. The sequenced sample consisted of PBMCs. The CDR3 amino acid sequence is: CASSLTGIGYKGTDTQYF. The nucleotide sequence is given as TGTGCCAGCAGCTTAACAGGGATTGGGTACAAGGGTACAGATACGCAGTATTTT.